The next 27 T cell receptor beta chains were all read from a single sample in a study of cytomegalovirus exposure and HLA in healthy donors. The PCR was carried out with 60 Vbeta primers and 13 Jbeta primers. Sequenced by immunoSEQ multiplex PCR; TCRdb stores in-frame clones only, minus some. The sample yields roughly 230,000 clones, nearly 95% seen once. Material: PBMCs. Receptors originate from a girl aged 2 to 9 in good health and CMV-seronegative.

The rearrangement uses TRBV18 and TRBJ1-1; 7 nucleotides line up with TRBD1. CDR1 and CDR2 (germline): KGHSH, LQKENI. Losses at the gene ends were 4 bases for V and 4 bases for J; bases not matched to a gene: 3. This CDR3 is 13 amino acids long. The DNA of the CDR3 is TGTGCCAGCTCACTACAGGGGATCACTGAAGCTTTCTTT. It codes for CASSLQGITEAFF.

The chain couples TRBV19 to TRBJ2-3, with 8 bases fitting TRBD2. The germline V gene has CDR1 LNHDA and CDR2 SQIVND (reference sequence). V trimming: 4 bases; J trimming: 4 bases; junction bases outside the gene matches: 7. This CDR3 spans 15 amino acids. CDR3 sequence: CASSTSGSWADTQYF. The DNA for the CDR3 is TGTGCCAGTAGTACCAGCGGGAGTTGGGCAGATACGCAGTATTTT.

The rearrangement joins TRBV7-8 to TRBJ2-1; possible D gene TRBD1, 6 bases. V lost 4 bases and J lost 5, with 21 bases in between. There are 17 residues in the CDR3. Per the germline V gene, CDR1 is SGHVS and CDR2 is FQNEAQ. CDR3 DNA: TGTGCCAGCAGCTACCAGGGGCGAATCTCTCCGAACAATGAGCAGTTCTTC. Residues: CASSYQGRISPNNEQFF.

This clone came up a few times. The chain combines TRBV19 with TRBJ2-7; 10 bases are a match to TRBD1. Germline CDR1 reads LNHDA; CDR2 reads SQIVND (reference sequence). This CDR3 contains 14 residues. After removal of 5 bases from V and 2 bases from J, the junction contained 3 bases not matched to a gene. The CDR3 protein is CASSRGTGAYEQYF. The CDR3 region has the DNA TGTGCCAGTAGTCGAGGGACAGGGGCCTACGAGCAGTACTTC.

In this sample, this clone turned up once. J is TRBJ2-3 and V is TRBV29-1; TRBD1 matches at 8 bases. Germline CDR1 reads SQVTM; CDR2 reads ANQGSEA. The trim removed 4 bases at V and 11 bases at J, leaving 23 bases unmatched. The CDR3 is 17 amino acids. The CDR3 bases are TGCAGCGTTGTTCGCGGACAGGGCGGTATTACGGTTCGTGGGCAGTATTTT. It is translated as CSVVRGQGGITVRGQYF.

V gene TRBV19 combines with J gene TRBJ1-6; weak D call: TRBD1 (5 bases). The V end lost 3 bases, the J end lost 10 bases, and 13 bases lay between the germline ends. The CDR3 loop spans 14 amino acids. Germline V gene lookup returns CDR1 LNHDA and CDR2 SQIVND (reference sequence). CDR3 protein: CASSIKGRDSPLHF. The CDR3 DNA follows: TGTGCCAGTAGTATTAAGGGGAGGGACTCACCCCTCCACTTT.

The chain has TRBV5-4 and TRBJ2-3; TRBD2 might be the D (6 bases). V was pared by 0 bases and J by 4 bases, with 12 bases between. This CDR3 contains 15 residues. The V gene's germline CDR1 is SGHNT and CDR2 YYREEE (reference sequence). The CDR3 DNA sequence: TGTGCCAGCAGCTTGGCGGAGGGGTGGGCAGATACGCAGTATTTT. It specifies CASSLAEGWADTQYF.

This rearrangement joins TRBV9 to TRBJ1-3; no clear D. This CDR3 comprises 14 residues. V shed 0 bases and J shed 4 bases, with 8 bases lying between them. Germline V gives CDR1 SGDLS, CDR2 YYNGEE. CDR3 residues: CASSVEAGGNTIYF. CDR3 bases: TGTGCCAGCAGCGTAGAGGCCGGGGGAAACACCATATATTTT.

The rearrangement links TRBV6-5 to TRBJ1-1; possibly TRBD1 for D (6 bases). The CDR3 runs 14 residues. Germline V gene lookup returns CDR1 MNHEY and CDR2 SVGAGI. With 1 base removed from V and 11 bases from J, the gap between germline ends came to 17 bases. The CDR3: CASSYYPDRRNAFF. For the CDR3, the DNA is TGTGCCAGCAGTTACTACCCCGACAGGAGGAATGCTTTCTTT.

The V gene is TRBV18, the J gene TRBJ2-1; TRBD2 matches at 10 bases. CDR3 size: 17 residues. Germline V CDR1 and CDR2: KGHSH, LQKENI. The trim removed 0 bases at V and 10 bases at J, leaving 12 bases unmatched. The CDR3 bases are TGTGCCAGCTCACCACCTACTAGCGGGATGGAGGGGGGCGAGCAGTTCTTC. Its translation: CASSPPTSGMEGGEQFF.

J is TRBJ2-7 and V is TRBV2, with 8 bases identical to TRBD1. The CDR3 is made up of 13 amino acids. From germline, CDR1 is SNHLY and CDR2 FYNNEI. The ends lost 5 bases at V and 4 bases at J; junction bases unmatched: 4. The DNA for the CDR3 is TGTGCCAGCAGTAGGACAGGGTTATACGAGCAGTACTTC. Encoded protein: CASSRTGLYEQYF.

The chain joins TRBV9 to TRBJ2-5; D is unresolved. V shed 4 bases and J shed 4 bases, with 20 bases lying between them. From germline, CDR1 is SGDLS and CDR2 YYNGEE. This CDR3 is built from 16 residues. CDR3 sequence: CASSPPGLEHVETQYF. DNA for the CDR3: TGTGCCAGCAGCCCCCCGGGTCTAGAACATGTAGAGACCCAGTACTTC.

This rearrangement joins TRBV12-5 to TRBJ2-1; possibly TRBD1 for D (6 bases). Germline CDR1 reads LGHNT; CDR2 reads FRNRAP. The CDR3 is 15 residues long. V lost 4 bases to trimming and J lost 8 bases, with 18 bases between them. CDR3 region: CASGSVDRFSDEQFF. The CDR3 DNA reads TGTGCTAGTGGTTCGGTAGACAGGTTTTCAGATGAGCAGTTCTTC. The whole variable domain, remainder taken from reference TRBV12-5 and TRBJ2-1, is DARVTQTPRHKVTEMGQEVTMRCQPILGHNTVFWYRQTMMQGLELLAYFRNRAPLDDSGMPKDRFSAEMPDATLATLKIQPSEPRDSAVYFCASGSVDRFSDEQFFGPGTRLTVL.

The chain recombines TRBV30 with TRBJ2-1; 7 nucleotides align to TRBD1. V shed 2 bases, J shed 4 bases, and the junction held 8 bases outside the gene matches. This CDR3 has 15 amino acids. The germline gives CDR1 GTSNPN, CDR2 SVGIG (reference sequence). CDR3 coding DNA: TGTGCCTGGAGTCACAGGGGCGACACGTACAATGAGCAGTTCTTC. Translating it yields CAWSHRGDTYNEQFF.

The chain links TRBV5-1 to TRBJ1-4; D unclear. With 6 bases removed from V and 7 bases from J, the gap between germline ends came to 16 bases. This CDR3 is 14 amino acids long. Germline values: CDR1 SGHRS, CDR2 YFSETQ. The chain's CDR3 is CASTLNPRSEKLFF. The CDR3 DNA reads as TGCGCCAGCACTCTGAACCCCAGAAGTGAAAAACTGTTTTTT.

This clone was seen a handful of times. The chain uses TRBV25-1 and TRBJ1-2; D is unresolved. Per germline, CDR1 MGHDK and CDR2 SYGVNS. CDR3 length: 15 residues. Trimming removed 3 bases at V and 5 bases at J, with 16 bases between. CDR3 nucleotide sequence: TGTGCCAGCAGTGATTCCCCGGGGTTCAATTATGGCTACACCTTC. It translates to CASSDSPGFNYGYTF.

The chain joins TRBV28 to TRBJ1-5; 8 bases agree with TRBD1. The junction had 4 bases not matched to a gene; V was cut back by 6 bases and J by 6 bases. CDR3 length: 13 amino acids. Germline assignment: CDR1 MDHEN and CDR2 SYDVKM. The CDR3 DNA reads TGTGCCAGCAGCGAGACAGGGGCTCAGCCCCAGCATTTT. The encoded protein is CASSETGAQPQHF.

The CDR3 DNA sequence: TGTGCCAGCAGCGTAGTAGAACAGGGGAGCACTGAAGCTTTCTTT. As protein: CASSVVEQGSTEAFF. The chain joins TRBV9 to TRBJ1-1; 7 bases align to TRBD1. From germline, CDR1 is SGDLS and CDR2 YYNGEE. This CDR3 spans 15 amino acids. The junction had 6 bases not matched to a gene; V was cut back by 0 bases and J by 4 bases. The whole variable domain, remainder taken from reference TRBV9 and TRBJ1-1, is DSGVTQTPKHLITATGQRVTLRCSPRSGDLSVYWYQQSLDQGLQFLIQYYNGEERAKGNILERFSAQQFPDLHSELNLSSLELGDSALYFCASSVVEQGSTEAFFGQGTRLTVV.

V and J are TRBV2 and TRBJ2-7; tentatively, D is TRBD1 (5 bases). The CDR3 length is 13 residues. With 6 bases removed from V and 2 bases from J, the gap between germline ends came to 11 bases. Germline V gene sequence: CDR1 SNHLY, CDR2 FYNNEI. In DNA, the CDR3 is TGTGCCAGCAGAGAGGACATACCCTACGAGCAGTACTTC. It specifies CASREDIPYEQYF.

CDR3: CASSPDRGEALRNTIYF. The CDR3 region has the DNA TGTGCCAGCAGCCCCGACAGGGGAGAAGCGCTCCGAAACACCATATATTTT. The chain uses TRBV7-9 and TRBJ1-3, with TRBD1 matching over 8 bases. Germline V gene sequence: CDR1 SEHNR, CDR2 FQNEAQ (reference sequence). The CDR3 runs to 17 residues. With V trimmed by 5 bases and J by 5 bases, 14 bases remained unmatched.

In its sample, this clone was seen a few times. The J gene is TRBJ2-5, the V gene TRBV6-5; 8 nucleotides line up with TRBD1. CDR1 is MNHEY, CDR2 SVGAGI, per germline. CDR3 length: 16 residues. V dropped 0 bases and J dropped 1; count of bases not matched to a gene: 4. Here the CDR3 reads CASSYSPTGVQETQYF. The CDR3 DNA reads TGTGCCAGCAGTTACTCGCCGACAGGGGTCCAAGAGACCCAGTACTTC.

This chain links TRBV7-6 with TRBJ2-7; D gene ambiguous. V was cut by 3 bases and J by 2 bases, with 8 bases left in between. The CDR3 covers 13 residues. The germline CDR1 and CDR2 sequences are SGHVS and FNYEAQ. CDR3 protein: CASSLSPTYEQYF. Written as DNA, the CDR3 is TGTGCCAGCAGCTTGTCCCCTACCTACGAGCAGTACTTC. Full variable domain (rest looked up from reference TRBV7-6 and TRBJ2-7): GAGVSQSPRYKVTKRGQDVALRCDPISGHVSLYWYRQALGQGPEFLTYFNYEAQQDKSGLPNDRFSAERPEGSISTLTIQRTEQRDSAMYRCASSLSPTYEQYFGPGTRLTVT.

The genes are TRBV6-6 and TRBJ2-5, with 7 bases that match TRBD2. Germline CDR1 is MNHNY and CDR2 is SVGAGI (reference sequence). The CDR3 sequence is 15 residues long. The trim removed 6 bases at V and 3 bases at J, leaving 10 bases unmatched. In nucleotides, the CDR3 is TGTGCCAGCAGCACCCCCTCTAGCGGTGAAGAGACCCAGTACTTC. It is translated as CASSTPSSGEETQYF.

The rearrangement uses TRBV6-1 and TRBJ1-2; D is ambiguous. V lost 3 bases and J lost 7, with 9 bases in between. Germline CDR1 reads MNHNS; CDR2 reads SASEGT. There are 12 residues in the CDR3. The CDR3: CASSDGVGGYTF. DNA for the CDR3: TGTGCCAGCAGTGACGGGGTAGGTGGCTACACCTTC.

The rearrangement uses TRBV19 and TRBJ2-1; 9 bases are shared with TRBD1. Germline-derived CDR1 and CDR2 are LNHDA and SQIVND (reference sequence). CDR3 length: 17 residues. With 5 bases clipped from V and 4 bases from J, the junction kept 12 bases outside the gene matches. The CDR3 sequence: CASSDGPRDRVYNEQFF. The CDR3, as DNA: TGTGCCAGTAGTGACGGACCCCGGGACAGGGTATACAATGAGCAGTTCTTC.

The J gene is TRBJ1-2, the V gene TRBV11-2; D possibly corresponds to TRBD1 (5 bases). The CDR3 has 13 amino acids. V was clipped by 5 bases and J by 4 bases, with 11 bases between them. Germline V gene data show CDR1 as SGHAT and CDR2 as FQNNGV. CDR3 residues: CASSLDRLYGYTF. The CDR3 bases are TGTGCCAGCAGCCTCGACAGACTCTATGGCTACACCTTC.

There are a few counts of this clone. V is TRBV6-1 and J is TRBJ1-4; possible D gene TRBD1, 5 bases. Deletions cut 8 bases from V and 8 bases from J, with 15 bases between. The CDR3 has 13 amino acids. The germline gives CDR1 MNHNS, CDR2 SASEGT. This chain's CDR3 is CASGGTPAEKLFF. The DNA for the CDR3 is TGTGCCAGCGGGGGGACTCCCGCCGAAAAACTGTTTTTT.